What follows is one TCR beta chain and its context. Different DNA sequences within this sample yield the same CDR3. The data originate from a study of shared clonotypes between healthy human individuals. The V end lost 0 bases, the J end lost 3 bases, and 5 bases lay between the germline ends. The CDR3 extends over 13 amino acids. Looked up from germline, CDR1 is SGHTA and CDR2 is FQGTGA. Data came from immunoSEQ multiplex PCR; TCRdb stores just in-frame clones and leaves some out. The table has roughly 2.2 million clones, more than 80% seen once. Sequencing was carried out using naive CD4+ T cells from PBMCs. The subset here: CD45RA+ positively selected. This clonotype was obtained from a man between 18 and 35 years old in good health. Some clones in this sample may be carry-over from other donors' samples. The chain joins TRBV7-3 to TRBJ1-1, with D unclear. CDR3 amino acids: CASSLTADTEAFF. Here the CDR3 DNA reads TGTGCCAGCAGCTTAACGGCAGACACTGAAGCTTTCTTT.